The clone carrying this T cell receptor beta chain was seen repeatedly, ten times or more. Its antigen is not known. The CDR3 is made up of 17 amino acids. The ends were cut back, 0 bases at V and 4 bases at J, with 19 bases in the middle. From germline, CDR1 is SGHRS and CDR2 YFSETQ. This sample was taken from a study of T cells in Graves' hyperthyroidism and ophthalmopathy. Study-wide results and caveats: Before onset, ophthalmopathy was predicted by the model a median roughly 6.4 months earlier. Clonotypes that were expanded in thyroid above 0.001 mostly appeared in blood too.

TCR beta CDR3 regions were amplified from RNA. HTBI primers were employed in a first-round RT-PCR of the TCR CDR3. TCRdb called the multiplex PCR reads again in MiXCR, with one record for every CDR3 protein. The table shows about 530,000 distinct CDR3 sequences, with 17% occurring only once. Patients with uncontrolled infections, other autoimmune diseases, pregnancy or lactation were excluded. Used for diagnoses were clinical symptoms, serum thyroxine and TRAb, thyroid ultrasound and orbital computed tomography. The receptor's source is a young woman with Graves' ophthalmopathy. The genes are TRBV5-1 and TRBJ1-1; no clear D gene. Sequencing was performed on blood. The CDR3 region is CASSLGRLIGVGTEAFF. CDR3 in DNA: TGCGCCAGCAGCTTGGGGAGGTTAATCGGGGTGGGCACTGAAGCTTTCTTT.